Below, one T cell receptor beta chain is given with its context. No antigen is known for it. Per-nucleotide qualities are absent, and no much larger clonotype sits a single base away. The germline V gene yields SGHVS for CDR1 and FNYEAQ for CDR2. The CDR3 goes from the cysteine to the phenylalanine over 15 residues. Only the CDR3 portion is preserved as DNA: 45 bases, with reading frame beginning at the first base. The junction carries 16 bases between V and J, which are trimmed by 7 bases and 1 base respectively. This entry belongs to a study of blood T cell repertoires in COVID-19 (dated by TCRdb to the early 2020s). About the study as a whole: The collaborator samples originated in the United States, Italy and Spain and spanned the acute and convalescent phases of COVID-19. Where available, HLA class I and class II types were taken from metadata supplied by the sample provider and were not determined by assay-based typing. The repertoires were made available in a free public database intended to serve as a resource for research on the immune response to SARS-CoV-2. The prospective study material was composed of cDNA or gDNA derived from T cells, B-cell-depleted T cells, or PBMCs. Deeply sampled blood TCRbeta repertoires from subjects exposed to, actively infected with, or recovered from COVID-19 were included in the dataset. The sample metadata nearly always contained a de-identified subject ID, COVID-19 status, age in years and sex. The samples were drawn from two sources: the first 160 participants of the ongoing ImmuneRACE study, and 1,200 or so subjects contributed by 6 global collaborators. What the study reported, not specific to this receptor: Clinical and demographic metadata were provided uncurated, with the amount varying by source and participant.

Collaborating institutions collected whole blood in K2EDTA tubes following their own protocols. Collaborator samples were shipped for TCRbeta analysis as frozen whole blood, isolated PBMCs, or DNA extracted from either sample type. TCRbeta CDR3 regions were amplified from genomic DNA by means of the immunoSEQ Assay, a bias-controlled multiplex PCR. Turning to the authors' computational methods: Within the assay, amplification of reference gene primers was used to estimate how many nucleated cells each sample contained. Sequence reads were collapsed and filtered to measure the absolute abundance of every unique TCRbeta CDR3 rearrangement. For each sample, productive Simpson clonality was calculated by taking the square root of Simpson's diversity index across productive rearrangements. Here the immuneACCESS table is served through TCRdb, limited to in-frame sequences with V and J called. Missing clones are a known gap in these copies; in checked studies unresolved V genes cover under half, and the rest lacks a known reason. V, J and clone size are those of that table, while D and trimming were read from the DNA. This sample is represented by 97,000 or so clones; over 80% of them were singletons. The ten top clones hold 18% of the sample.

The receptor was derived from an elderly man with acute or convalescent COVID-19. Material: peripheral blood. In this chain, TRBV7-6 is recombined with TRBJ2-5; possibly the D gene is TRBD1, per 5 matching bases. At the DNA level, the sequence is TGTGCCAGCACCCTTAGAAGGCAGGGCCAAGAGACCCAGTACTTC. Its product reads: CASTLRRQGQETQYF.